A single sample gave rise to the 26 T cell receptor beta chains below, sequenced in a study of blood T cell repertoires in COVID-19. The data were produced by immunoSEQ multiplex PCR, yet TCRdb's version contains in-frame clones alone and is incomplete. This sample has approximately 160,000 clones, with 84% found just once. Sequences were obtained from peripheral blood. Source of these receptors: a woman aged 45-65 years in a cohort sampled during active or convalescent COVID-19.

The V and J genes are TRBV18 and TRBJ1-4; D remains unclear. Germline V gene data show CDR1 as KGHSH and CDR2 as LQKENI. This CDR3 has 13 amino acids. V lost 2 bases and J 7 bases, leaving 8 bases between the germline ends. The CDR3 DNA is TGTGCCAGCTCACCATTGATGAGTGAAAAACTGTTTTTT. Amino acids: CASSPLMSEKLFF. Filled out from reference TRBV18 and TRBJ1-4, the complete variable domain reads NAGVMQNPRHLVRRRGQEARLRCSPMKGHSHVYWYRQLPEEGLKFMVYLQKENIIDESGMPKERFSAEFPKEGPSILRIQQVVRGDSAAYFCASSPLMSEKLFFGSGTQLSVL.

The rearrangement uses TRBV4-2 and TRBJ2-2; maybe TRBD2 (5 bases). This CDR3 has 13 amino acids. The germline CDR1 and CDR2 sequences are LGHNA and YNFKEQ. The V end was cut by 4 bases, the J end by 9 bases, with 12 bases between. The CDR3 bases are TGTGCCAGCAGCCCGGGAAAGGACCGGGAGCTGTTTTTT. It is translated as CASSPGKDRELFF.

CDR3 loop: CASSPHGGLNTEAFF. As DNA, the CDR3 is TGTGCCAGCAGCCCACACGGAGGGTTGAACACTGAAGCTTTCTTT. The chain carries TRBV3-1 (or the pseudogene TRBV3-2) and TRBJ1-1; D ambiguous. Germline CDR1 reads LGHDT; CDR2 reads YNNKEL (reference sequence). V lost 4 bases and J 0 bases, leaving 12 bases between the germline ends. The CDR3 length is 15 residues.

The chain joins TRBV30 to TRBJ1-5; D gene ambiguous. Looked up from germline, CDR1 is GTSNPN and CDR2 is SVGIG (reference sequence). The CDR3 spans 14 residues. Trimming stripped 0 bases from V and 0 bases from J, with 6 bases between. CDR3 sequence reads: CAWSVISSNQPQHF. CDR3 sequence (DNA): TGTGCCTGGAGTGTAATCAGTAGCAATCAGCCCCAGCATTTT.

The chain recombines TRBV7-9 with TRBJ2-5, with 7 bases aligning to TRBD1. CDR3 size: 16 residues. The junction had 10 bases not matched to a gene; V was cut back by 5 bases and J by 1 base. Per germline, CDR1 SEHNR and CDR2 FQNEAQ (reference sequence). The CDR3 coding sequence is TGTGCCAGCAGCCAGGGGACAGCGTATTTCCAAGAGACCCAGTACTTC. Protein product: CASSQGTAYFQETQYF.

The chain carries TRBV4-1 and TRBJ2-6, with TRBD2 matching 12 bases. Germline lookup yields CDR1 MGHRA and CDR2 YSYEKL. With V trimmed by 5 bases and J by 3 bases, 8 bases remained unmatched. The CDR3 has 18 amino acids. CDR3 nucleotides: TGCGCCAGCAGCTTTACTCTAGCGGGGGGGTATGGGGCCAACGTCCTGACTTTC. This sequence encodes CASSFTLAGGYGANVLTF.

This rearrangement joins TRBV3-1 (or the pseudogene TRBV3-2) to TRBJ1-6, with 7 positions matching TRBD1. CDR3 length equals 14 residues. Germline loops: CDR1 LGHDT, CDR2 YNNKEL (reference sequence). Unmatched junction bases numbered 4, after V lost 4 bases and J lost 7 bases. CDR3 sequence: CASSRGQENSPLHF. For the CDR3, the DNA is TGTGCCAGCAGCCGAGGACAGGAAAATTCACCCCTCCACTTT.

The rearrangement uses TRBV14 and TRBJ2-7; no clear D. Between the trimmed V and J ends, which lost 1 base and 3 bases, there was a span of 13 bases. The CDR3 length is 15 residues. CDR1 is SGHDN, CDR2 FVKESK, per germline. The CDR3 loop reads CASSQGGANFYEQYF. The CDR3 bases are TGTGCCAGCAGCCAAGGTGGAGCAAATTTCTACGAGCAGTACTTC.

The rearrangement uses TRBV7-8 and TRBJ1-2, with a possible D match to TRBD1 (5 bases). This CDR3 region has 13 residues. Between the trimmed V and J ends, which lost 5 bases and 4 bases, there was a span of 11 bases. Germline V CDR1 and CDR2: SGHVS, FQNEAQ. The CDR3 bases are TGTGCCAGCAGCGGAACAGGAGTCTATGGCTACACCTTC. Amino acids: CASSGTGVYGYTF.

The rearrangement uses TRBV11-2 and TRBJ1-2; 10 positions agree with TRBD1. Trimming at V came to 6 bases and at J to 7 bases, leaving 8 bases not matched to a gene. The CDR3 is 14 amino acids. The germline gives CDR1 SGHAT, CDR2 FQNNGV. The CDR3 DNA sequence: TGTGCCAGCAGAGAGAGACAGGGGGCGTTTGGCTACACCTTC. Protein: CASRERQGAFGYTF.

In nucleotides, the CDR3 is TGTGCCAGCAGCCAAGGGCAGGGAGCTTTCTTT. Translating gives CASSQGQGAFF. This chain joins TRBV3-1 (or the pseudogene TRBV3-2) and TRBJ1-1; tentatively, D is TRBD1 (5 bases). This CDR3 is 11 amino acids long. Germline-derived CDR1 and CDR2 are LGHDT and YNNKEL (reference sequence). V gave up 1 base and J gave up 10 bases, with 7 bases separating them.

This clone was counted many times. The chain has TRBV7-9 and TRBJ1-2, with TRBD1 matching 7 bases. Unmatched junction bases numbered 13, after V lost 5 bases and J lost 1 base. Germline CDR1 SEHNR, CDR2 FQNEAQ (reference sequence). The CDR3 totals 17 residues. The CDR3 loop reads CASSQRPGGPNNYGYTF. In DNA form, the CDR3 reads TGTGCCAGCAGCCAGAGACCAGGGGGTCCCAATAACTATGGCTACACCTTC.

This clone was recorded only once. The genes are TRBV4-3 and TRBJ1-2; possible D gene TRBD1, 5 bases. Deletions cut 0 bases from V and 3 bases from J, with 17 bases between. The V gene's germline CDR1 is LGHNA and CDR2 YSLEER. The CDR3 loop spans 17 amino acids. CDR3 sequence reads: CASSQERSWGRDYGYTF. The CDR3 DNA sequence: TGCGCCAGCAGCCAAGAACGTTCTTGGGGCCGGGACTATGGCTACACCTTC.

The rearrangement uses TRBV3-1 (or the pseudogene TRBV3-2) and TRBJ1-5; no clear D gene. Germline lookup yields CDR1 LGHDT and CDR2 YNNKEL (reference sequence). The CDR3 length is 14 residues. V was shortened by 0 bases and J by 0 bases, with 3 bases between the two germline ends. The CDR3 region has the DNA TGTGCCAGCAGCCAAGACTATAGCAATCAGCCCCAGCATTTT. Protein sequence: CASSQDYSNQPQHF.

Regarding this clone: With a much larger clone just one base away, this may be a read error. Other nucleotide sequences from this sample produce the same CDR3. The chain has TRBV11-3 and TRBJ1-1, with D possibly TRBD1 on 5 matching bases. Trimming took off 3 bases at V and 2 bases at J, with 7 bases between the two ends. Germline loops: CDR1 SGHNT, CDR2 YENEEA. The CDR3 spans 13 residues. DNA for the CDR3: TGTGCCAGCAGCTTGGGACTTAACACTGAAGCTTTCTTT. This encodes CASSLGLNTEAFF.

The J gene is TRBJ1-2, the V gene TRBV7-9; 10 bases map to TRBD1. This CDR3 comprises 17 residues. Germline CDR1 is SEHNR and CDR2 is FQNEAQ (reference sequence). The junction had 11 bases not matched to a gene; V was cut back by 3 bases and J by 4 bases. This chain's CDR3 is CASSFPGQGSMSYGYTF. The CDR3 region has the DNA TGTGCCAGCAGCTTTCCGGGACAGGGGTCTATGAGCTATGGCTACACCTTC.

The CDR3 sequence is CASSSGSGENYGYTF. CDR3 nucleotides: TGTGCCAGCTCCTCGGGCTCAGGGGAGAACTATGGCTACACCTTC. The chain uses TRBV18 and TRBJ1-2, with D possibly matching TRBD1 (6 bases). The CDR3 spans 15 residues. Germline CDR1 KGHSH, CDR2 LQKENI. V lost 6 bases to trimming and J lost 2 bases, with 16 bases between them.

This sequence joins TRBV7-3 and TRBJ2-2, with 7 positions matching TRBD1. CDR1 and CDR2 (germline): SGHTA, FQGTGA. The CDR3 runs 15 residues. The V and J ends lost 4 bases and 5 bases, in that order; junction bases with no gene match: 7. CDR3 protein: CASSSPTGRTGELFF. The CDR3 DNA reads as TGTGCCAGCAGCTCCCCGACAGGGAGAACCGGGGAGCTGTTTTTT.

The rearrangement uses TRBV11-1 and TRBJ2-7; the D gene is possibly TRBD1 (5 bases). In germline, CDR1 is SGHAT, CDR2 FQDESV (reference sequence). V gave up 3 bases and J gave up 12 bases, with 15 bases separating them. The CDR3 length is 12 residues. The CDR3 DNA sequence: TGTGCCAGCAGCTTTTCGGGCGGTAGGGGGTACTTC. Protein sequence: CASSFSGGRGYF.

This chain's CDR3 is CASCISRGSEKLFF. In DNA, the CDR3 is TGTGCCAGCTGCATATCCCGGGGGTCAGAAAAACTGTTTTTT. The chain joins TRBV21-1 to TRBJ1-4. TRBV21-1 is a documented pseudogene. The length of the CDR3 is 14 residues.

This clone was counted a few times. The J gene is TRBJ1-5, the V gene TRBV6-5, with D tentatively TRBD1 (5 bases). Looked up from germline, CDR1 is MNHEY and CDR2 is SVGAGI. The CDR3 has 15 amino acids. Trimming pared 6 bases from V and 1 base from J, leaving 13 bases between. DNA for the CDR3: TGTGCCAGCAGACCCTCAGGGCTAAGCAATCAGCCCCAGCATTTT. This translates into CASRPSGLSNQPQHF.

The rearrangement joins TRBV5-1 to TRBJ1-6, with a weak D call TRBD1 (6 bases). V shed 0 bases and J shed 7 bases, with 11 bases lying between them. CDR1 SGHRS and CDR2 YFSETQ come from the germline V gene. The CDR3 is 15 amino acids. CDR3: CASSLDRAENSPLHF. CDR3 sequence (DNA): TGCGCCAGCAGCTTGGACAGGGCGGAGAATTCACCCCTCCACTTT.

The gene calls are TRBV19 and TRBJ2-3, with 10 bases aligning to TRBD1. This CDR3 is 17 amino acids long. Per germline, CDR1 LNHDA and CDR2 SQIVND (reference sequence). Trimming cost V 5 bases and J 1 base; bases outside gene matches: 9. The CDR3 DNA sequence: TGTGCCAGTAGTTTCCCCGGGACAGGGGTCCGCACAGATACGCAGTATTTT. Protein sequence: CASSFPGTGVRTDTQYF.

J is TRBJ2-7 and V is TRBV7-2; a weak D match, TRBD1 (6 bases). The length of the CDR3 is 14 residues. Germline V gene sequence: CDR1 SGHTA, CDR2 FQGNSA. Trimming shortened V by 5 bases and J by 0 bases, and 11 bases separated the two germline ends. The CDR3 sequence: CASSKDSNSYEQYF. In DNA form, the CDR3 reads TGTGCCAGCAGCAAGGACAGTAACTCCTACGAGCAGTACTTC. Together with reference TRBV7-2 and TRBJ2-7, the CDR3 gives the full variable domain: GAGVSQSPSNKVTEKGKDVELRCDPISGHTALYWYRQSLGQGLEFLIYFQGNSAPDKSGLPSDRFSAERTGGSVSTLTIQRTQQEDSAVYLCASSKDSNSYEQYFGPGTRLTVT.

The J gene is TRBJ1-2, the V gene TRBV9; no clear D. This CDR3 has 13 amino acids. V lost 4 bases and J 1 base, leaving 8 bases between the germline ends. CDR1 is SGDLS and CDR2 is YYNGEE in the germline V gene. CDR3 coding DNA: TGTGCCAGCAGCTTAGACATTAACTATGGCTACACCTTC. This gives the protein CASSLDINYGYTF.

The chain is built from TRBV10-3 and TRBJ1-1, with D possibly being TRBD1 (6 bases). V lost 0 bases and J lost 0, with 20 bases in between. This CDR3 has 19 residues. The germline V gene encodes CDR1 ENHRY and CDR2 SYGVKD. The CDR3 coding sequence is TGTGCCATCAGTGAGTCCAGTCAGGGGCTCGGGGCAATGAACACTGAAGCTTTCTTT. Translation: CAISESSQGLGAMNTEAFF.